This T cell receptor (beta chain) was identified during a study of shared clonotypes between healthy human individuals. Generated by immunoSEQ multiplex PCR, the TCRdb table keeps only in-frame clones and is missing some. The sample yields over 950,000 clones, 70% to 80% seen once. The sequencing input was memory CD4+ T cells from PBMCs. Subset denoted: CD45RA-negative fraction. The sequence was obtained from a man between 18 and 35 years old in good health. Some clones in this sample may be carry-over from other donors' samples.

The CDR3 coding sequence is TGTGCCAGCAGCCACGGGGCGGAGAGGGGGCCAAGGATGGAGTACTTC. Encoded protein: CASSHGAERGPRMEYF. The J gene is TRBJ2-7, the V gene TRBV5-4, with TRBD1 identical over 7 bases. With 4 bases clipped from V and 11 bases from J, the junction kept 21 bases outside the gene matches. Per germline, CDR1 SGHNT and CDR2 YYREEE (reference sequence). The CDR3 is 16 residues long.